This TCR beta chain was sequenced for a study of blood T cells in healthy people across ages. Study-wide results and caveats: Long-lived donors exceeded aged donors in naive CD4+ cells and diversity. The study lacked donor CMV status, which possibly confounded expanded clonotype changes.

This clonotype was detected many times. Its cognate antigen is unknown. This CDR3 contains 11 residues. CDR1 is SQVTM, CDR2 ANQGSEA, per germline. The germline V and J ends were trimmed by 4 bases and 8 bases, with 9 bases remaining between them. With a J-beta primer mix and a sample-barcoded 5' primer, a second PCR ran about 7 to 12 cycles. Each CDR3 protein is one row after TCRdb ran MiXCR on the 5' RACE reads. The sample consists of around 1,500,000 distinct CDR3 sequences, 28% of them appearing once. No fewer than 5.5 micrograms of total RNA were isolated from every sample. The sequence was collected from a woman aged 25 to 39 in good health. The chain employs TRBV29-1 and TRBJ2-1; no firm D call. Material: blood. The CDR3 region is CSVGPNHEQFF. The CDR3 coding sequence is TGCAGCGTTGGGCCTAACCATGAGCAGTTCTTC.